One and the same sample provided the 29 T cell receptor beta chains below, sequenced in a study of T cell responses to AZD1222 COVID-19 vaccine. This table comes from immunoSEQ multiplex PCR, and its TCRdb copy is limited to in-frame clones, with some not included. The table lists 130,000 or so clones, 85% to 90% of them singletons. The source material was peripheral blood, sampled on day 0 of AZD1222 vaccination. The receptors were sampled from an adult in good health.

The V call is TRBV5-4, the J call TRBJ1-1, with TRBD1 matching 8 bases. The CDR3 has 16 amino acids. J gave up 5 bases and V 0 bases, and 9 bases lay outside the gene matches. The V gene's germline CDR1 is SGHNT and CDR2 YYREEE (reference sequence). The CDR3 sequence is CASSLGTGRGGTEAFF. DNA of the CDR3: TGTGCCAGCAGCTTGGGGACAGGGAGGGGAGGGACTGAAGCTTTCTTT.

The chain joins TRBV6-1 to TRBJ1-2, with D uncertain. The CDR3 consists of 13 residues. Between the trimmed V and J ends, which lost 0 bases and 8 bases, there was a span of 10 bases. Germline CDR1 reads MNHNS; CDR2 reads SASEGT. The CDR3 nucleotides read TGTGCCAGCAGTGAAGCGCTGGGCAGCGGCTACACCTTC. It translates to CASSEALGSGYTF.

V is TRBV9 and J is TRBJ1-3, with D unresolved. V was trimmed by 0 bases and J by 0 bases, leaving 10 bases between them. The CDR3 has 16 amino acids. The germline gives CDR1 SGDLS, CDR2 YYNGEE. For the CDR3, the DNA is TGTGCCAGCAGCGTAGGAGGCGTAAGCTCTGGAAACACCATATATTTT. Its translation: CASSVGGVSSGNTIYF.

This rearrangement joins TRBV10-2 to TRBJ1-1; perhaps TRBD1 as D (5 bases). The CDR3 runs 14 residues. Trimming pared 2 bases from V and 4 bases from J, leaving 11 bases between. The germline gives CDR1 WSHSY, CDR2 SAAADI. For the CDR3, the DNA is TGCGCCAGCAGTGAGCTGTCAGGGTTCACTGAAGCTTTCTTT. Protein: CASSELSGFTEAFF.

J is TRBJ1-4 and V is TRBV6-6; a possible D gene is TRBD1 (5 bases). The ends were cut back, 6 bases at V and 7 bases at J, with 6 bases in the middle. CDR1 and CDR2 (germline): MNHNY, SVGAGI (reference sequence). This CDR3 has 11 amino acids. CDR3 sequence reads: CASRQGEKLFF. DNA for the CDR3: TGTGCCAGCAGGCAGGGTGAAAAACTGTTTTTT.

The V gene is TRBV27, the J gene TRBJ2-7; TRBD1 agrees at 8 bases. From germline, CDR1 is MNHEY and CDR2 SMNVEV (reference sequence). V lost 4 bases, J lost 0 bases, and 11 bases stayed unmatched. CDR3 length: 17 amino acids. Here the CDR3 DNA reads TGTGCCAGCAGTTCGATTTTTGGGACAGGCAGCTCCTACGAGCAGTACTTC. This codes for CASSSIFGTGSSYEQYF.

The rearrangement uses TRBV15 and TRBJ2-1; TRBD2 might be the D (6 bases). Germline V CDR1 and CDR2: LNHNV, YYDKDF (reference sequence). This CDR3 is built from 16 residues. Trimming left V 1 base short and J 6 bases short, with 16 bases between. The CDR3 DNA reads TGTGCCACCAGCAGAGGGGGGGACCAGACGGGCAATGAGCAGTTCTTC. Translating it yields CATSRGGDQTGNEQFF.

This clone was seen a few times. The chain joins TRBV3-1 (or the pseudogene TRBV3-2) to TRBJ2-5, with D possibly TRBD1 on 6 matching bases. From germline, CDR1 is LGHDT and CDR2 YNNKEL (reference sequence). Trimming left V 1 base short and J 4 bases short, with 10 bases between. This CDR3 spans 14 amino acids. The CDR3, as DNA: TGTGCCAGCAGCCAAGTGGGGGCGGTAGAGACCCAGTACTTC. This sequence encodes CASSQVGAVETQYF.

This chain connects TRBV11-2 to TRBJ1-6; TRBD1 aligns across 8 bases. The CDR3 runs to 16 residues. V was clipped by 0 bases and J by 7 bases; unmatched bases: 5. The germline V gene has CDR1 SGHAT and CDR2 FQNNGV. CDR3 loop: CASSLETGQVNSPLHF. For the CDR3, the DNA is TGTGCCAGCAGCTTAGAGACGGGACAGGTGAATTCACCCCTCCACTTT.

The V call is TRBV5-1, the J call TRBJ1-5; 11 bases are a match to TRBD1. Per germline, CDR1 SGHRS and CDR2 YFSETQ. The CDR3 loop spans 16 amino acids. Trimming at V came to 0 bases and at J to 6 bases, leaving 5 bases not matched to a gene. CDR3 sequence: CASSLAGQGAGQPQHF. In DNA form, the CDR3 reads TGCGCCAGCAGCTTGGCCGGACAGGGGGCTGGTCAGCCCCAGCATTTT.

The chain is built from TRBV6-5 and TRBJ2-5; TRBD2 aligns across 7 bases. V shed 4 bases, J shed 7 bases, and the junction held 3 bases outside the gene matches. Germline lookup yields CDR1 MNHEY and CDR2 SVGAGI. This CDR3 has 12 amino acids. The CDR3 spells CASSLAGGTQYF. The CDR3 DNA sequence: TGTGCCAGCAGTTTAGCGGGCGGGACCCAGTACTTC.

This chain links TRBV18 with TRBJ2-2; 12 nucleotides agree with TRBD2. J gave up 4 bases and V 0 bases, and 0 bases lay outside the gene matches. Looked up from germline, CDR1 is KGHSH and CDR2 is LQKENI. This CDR3 is built from 16 residues. CDR3 DNA: TGTGCCAGCTCACCACCGGGACTAGCGGGCACCGGGGAGCTGTTTTTT. It specifies CASSPPGLAGTGELFF.

The chain joins TRBV6-5 to TRBJ1-6, with no clear D. V lost 2 bases and J lost 10, with 9 bases in between. The germline CDR1 and CDR2 sequences are MNHEY and SVGAGI. There are 13 residues in the CDR3. CDR3 region: CASSYAVRSPLHF. The CDR3 nucleotides are TGTGCCAGCAGTTACGCGGTGCGGTCACCCCTCCACTTT.

This sequence joins TRBV27 and TRBJ1-2; perhaps TRBD1 as D (5 bases). V lost 6 bases and J lost 7, with 18 bases in between. This CDR3 comprises 14 residues. Germline V gene lookup returns CDR1 MNHEY and CDR2 SMNVEV (reference sequence). The chain's CDR3 is CASRSLGGALGYTF. DNA for the CDR3: TGTGCCAGCAGGTCATTGGGAGGGGCGCTTGGCTACACCTTC.

The V and J genes are TRBV7-3 and TRBJ2-1, with TRBD1 as a possible D gene (5 bases). Germline V lookup: CDR1 SGHTA, CDR2 FQGTGA. Between the trimmed V and J ends, which lost 4 bases and 14 bases, there was a span of 18 bases. CDR3 length equals 13 residues. CDR3: CASSSLVTGEKFF. DNA of the CDR3: TGTGCCAGCAGCTCCCTAGTTACAGGAGAAAAGTTCTTC.

The V and J genes are TRBV9 and TRBJ1-2, with TRBD1 as a possible D gene (5 bases). V shed 4 bases and J shed 2 bases, with 18 bases lying between them. CDR3 length equals 16 residues. Germline assignment: CDR1 SGDLS and CDR2 YYNGEE. The CDR3 region has the DNA TGTGCCAGCAGCTCTCCCCGATCAGGGAACAACTATGGCTACACCTTC. Translation gives CASSSPRSGNNYGYTF.

The V gene is TRBV9, the J gene TRBJ2-4; D remains unclear. This CDR3 is built from 12 residues. Per the germline V gene, CDR1 is SGDLS and CDR2 is YYNGEE. Trimming left V 3 bases short and J 2 bases short, with 3 bases between. The CDR3 sequence: CASSGPKNIQYF. In nucleotides, the CDR3 is TGTGCCAGCAGCGGGCCCAAAAACATTCAGTACTTC.

This chain uses TRBV5-1 with TRBJ1-4; D not certain. Trimming pared 0 bases from V and 3 bases from J, leaving 9 bases between. In germline, CDR1 is SGHRS, CDR2 YFSETQ. This CDR3 comprises 15 residues. CDR3: CASSLDSLSNEKLFF. As DNA, the CDR3 is TGCGCCAGCAGCTTGGACAGTTTGTCTAATGAAAAACTGTTTTTT.

The chain's CDR3 is CASSPPQGGSQETQYF. The CDR3, as DNA: TGTGCCAGCTCACCACCTCAGGGTGGGTCTCAAGAGACCCAGTACTTC. The rearrangement links TRBV18 to TRBJ2-5, with D perhaps TRBD1 (5 bases). Germline CDR1 KGHSH, CDR2 LQKENI. Trimming took 0 bases from V and 2 from J, leaving 13 bases between them. CDR3 length: 16 amino acids.

The rearrangement links TRBV6-4 to TRBJ2-5; the D gene is possibly TRBD2 (5 bases). The CDR3 is made up of 11 amino acids. CDR1 MRHNA and CDR2 SNTAGT come from the germline V gene. V lost 7 bases and J lost 7, with 10 bases in between. As DNA, the CDR3 is TGTGCCAGCATTGGACGGGGGACCCAGTACTTC. Encoded protein: CASIGRGTQYF.

This chain uses TRBV4-1 with TRBJ1-3; weak D call: TRBD1 (6 bases). Germline CDR1 and CDR2: MGHRA and YSYEKL. V was shortened by 0 bases and J by 2 bases, with 14 bases between the two germline ends. CDR3 length: 17 residues. CDR3 nucleotides: TGCGCCAGCAGCCAAGACAGGGCGGGGGCGCCTGGAAACACCATATATTTT. Amino acids: CASSQDRAGAPGNTIYF.

This chain uses TRBV9 with TRBJ2-2; D is unresolved. The CDR3 spans 13 residues. Trimming removed 0 bases at V and 4 bases at J, with 4 bases between. In germline, CDR1 is SGDLS, CDR2 YYNGEE. The CDR3 loop reads CASSVASTGELFF. The CDR3 bases are TGTGCCAGCAGCGTAGCCAGCACCGGGGAGCTGTTTTTT.

The chain is built from TRBV5-4 and TRBJ1-1; D not certain. Germline V gene data show CDR1 as SGHNT and CDR2 as YYREEE (reference sequence). CDR3 length equals 14 residues. Trimming left V 1 base short and J 3 bases short, with 10 bases between. CDR3 DNA: TGTGCCAGCAGCTTGAGGTCTGGTCACACTGAAGCTTTCTTT. Residues: CASSLRSGHTEAFF.

The rearrangement uses TRBV11-2 and TRBJ2-5; D is unresolved. The CDR3 sequence is 13 residues long. CDR1 is SGHAT, CDR2 FQNNGV, per germline. V was pared by 2 bases and J by 1 base, with 5 bases between. CDR3 sequence: CASSLNSQETQYF. As DNA, the CDR3 is TGTGCCAGCAGCTTAAACAGCCAAGAGACCCAGTACTTC.

This clone was found once. The V call is TRBV30, the J call TRBJ2-1; 8 bases are a match to TRBD2. V lost 0 bases to trimming and J lost 12 bases; unmatched junction nucleotides: 13. The CDR3 has 15 amino acids. From germline, CDR1 is GTSNPN and CDR2 SVGIG (reference sequence). The CDR3 region is CAWSVPSGGLRGQFF. DNA for the CDR3: TGTGCCTGGAGTGTGCCCAGCGGGGGACTCCGGGGGCAGTTCTTC. Together with reference TRBV30 and TRBJ2-1, the CDR3 gives the full variable domain: SQTIHQWPATLVQPVGSPLSLECTVEGTSNPNLYWYRQAAGRGLQLLFYSVGIGQISSEVPQNLSASRPQDRQFILSSKKLLLSDSGFYLCAWSVPSGGLRGQFFGPGTRLTVL.

This chain uses TRBV6-6 with TRBJ2-7; 7 bases map to TRBD1. Germline V gene data show CDR1 as MNHNY and CDR2 as SVGAGI (reference sequence). The CDR3 is 13 amino acids. The V segment lost 4 bases and the J segment 3 bases; nucleotides outside the gene matches: 3. The chain's CDR3 is CASSSGQDYEQYF. The CDR3 DNA reads TGTGCCAGCAGTTCCGGACAGGACTACGAGCAGTACTTC.

This chain uses TRBV27 with TRBJ2-3; D gene uncertain. Germline loops: CDR1 MNHEY, CDR2 SMNVEV (reference sequence). The CDR3 extends over 16 amino acids. V dropped 6 bases and J dropped 4 bases, with 20 bases sitting between them. CDR3 nucleotides: TGTGCCAGCAGCCAAATCTTTCGGGTCGGCGCAGATACGCAGTATTTT. Protein product: CASSQIFRVGADTQYF.

The chain carries TRBV5-4 and TRBJ2-1; 10 bases agree with TRBD2. The CDR3 is made up of 14 amino acids. CDR1 and CDR2 from the germline V gene are SGHNT and YYREEE (reference sequence). V lost 6 bases and J lost 4; bases outside the gene matches: 4. The CDR3 reads CASTLAGTYNEQFF. CDR3 coding DNA: TGTGCCAGCACACTAGCGGGAACATACAATGAGCAGTTCTTC.

The rearrangement joins TRBV12-3 or TRBV12-4 to TRBJ2-5, with D possibly matching TRBD1 (5 bases). V was cut by 6 bases and J by 0 bases, with 8 bases left in between. This CDR3 is 13 amino acids long. The CDR3 DNA sequence: TGTGCCAGCAGCTTACAGGACCAAGAGACCCAGTACTTC. Its translation is CASSLQDQETQYF.